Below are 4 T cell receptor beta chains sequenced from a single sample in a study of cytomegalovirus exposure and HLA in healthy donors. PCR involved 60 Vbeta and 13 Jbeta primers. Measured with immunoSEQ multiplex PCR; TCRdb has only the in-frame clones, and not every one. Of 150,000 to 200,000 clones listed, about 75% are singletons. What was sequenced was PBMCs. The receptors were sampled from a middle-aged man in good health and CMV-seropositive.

The CDR3 DNA reads as TGTGCCAGCAGTTTACTGGTGGGAGGATACAATGGCTACACCTTC. This translates into CASSLLVGGYNGYTF. J is TRBJ1-2 and V is TRBV6-6; D unresolved. Germline CDR1 reads MNHNY; CDR2 reads SVGAGI (reference sequence). The CDR3 sequence is 15 residues long. The ends were cut back, 4 bases at V and 6 bases at J, with 18 bases in the middle.

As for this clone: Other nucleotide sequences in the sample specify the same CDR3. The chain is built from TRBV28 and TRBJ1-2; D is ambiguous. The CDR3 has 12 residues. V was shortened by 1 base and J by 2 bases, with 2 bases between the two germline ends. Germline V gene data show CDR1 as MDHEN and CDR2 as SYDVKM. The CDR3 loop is CASSLSNYGYTF. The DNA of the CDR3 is TGTGCCAGCAGTTTATCGAACTATGGCTACACCTTC.

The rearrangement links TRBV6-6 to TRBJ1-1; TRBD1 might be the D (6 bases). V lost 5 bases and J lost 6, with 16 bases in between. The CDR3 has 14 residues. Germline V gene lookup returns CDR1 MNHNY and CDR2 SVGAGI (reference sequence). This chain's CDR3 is CASSLYYREPEAFF. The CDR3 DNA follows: TGTGCCAGCAGTCTTTATTACAGGGAACCTGAAGCTTTCTTT.

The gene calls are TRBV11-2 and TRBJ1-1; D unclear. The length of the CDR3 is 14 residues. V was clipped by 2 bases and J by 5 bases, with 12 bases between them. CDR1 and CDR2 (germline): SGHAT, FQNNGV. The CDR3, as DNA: TGTGCCAGCAGCTTATCGGTTTCCCCTACTGAAGCTTTCTTT. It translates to CASSLSVSPTEAFF.